A single sample is the source of the 31 T cell receptor beta chains below, sequenced in a study of T cell changes during pregnancy in multiple sclerosis. The repertoire was sequenced with immunoSEQ multiplex PCR; TCRdb's copy has only in-frame clones and lacks some. Here the sample spans more than 40,000 clones, 80% to 95% being singletons. The material was CD8+ T cells from peripheral blood mononuclear cells, obtained after pregnancy. The receptors here all came from a female donor with multiple sclerosis, enrolled in a pregnancy study.

The chain has TRBV5-6 and TRBJ2-7; possibly TRBD2 for D (5 bases). CDR1 is SGHDT, CDR2 YYEEEE, per germline. V was clipped by 5 bases and J by 6 bases, with 21 bases between them. The CDR3 extends over 15 amino acids. The CDR3 spells CASSWPWTPFLEQYF. The CDR3 DNA reads as TGTGCCAGCAGTTGGCCCTGGACTCCATTTCTCGAGCAGTACTTC.

The CDR3 DNA follows: TGTGCCAGCAGTTACTCGAAGTCCGGCTACGAGCAGTACTTC. Translated: CASSYSKSGYEQYF. V and J are TRBV6-5 and TRBJ2-7, with unresolved D. Germline V CDR1 and CDR2: MNHEY, SVGAGI. V was shortened by 0 bases and J by 3 bases, with 9 bases between the two germline ends. The length of the CDR3 is 14 residues.

This clone is a singleton in its sample. The chain is built from TRBV6-5 and TRBJ2-2; 8 bases align to TRBD2. This CDR3 spans 16 amino acids. Germline V gene data show CDR1 as MNHEY and CDR2 as SVGAGI. V shed 0 bases and J 3 bases; nucleotides not matched to a gene: 3. The CDR3 coding sequence is TGTGCCAGCAGTTACTCGAGAGCGGGGGACACCGGGGAGCTGTTTTTT. Protein sequence: CASSYSRAGDTGELFF.

The chain combines TRBV19 with TRBJ1-2; D perhaps matches TRBD1 (6 bases). This CDR3 is 15 amino acids long. Deletions cut 4 bases from V and 5 bases from J, with 17 bases between. Germline-derived CDR1 and CDR2 are LNHDA and SQIVND (reference sequence). The CDR3 spells CASSRIQGQTYGYTF. Written as DNA, the CDR3 is TGTGCCAGTAGTAGAATCCAGGGGCAGACTTATGGCTACACCTTC.

The V gene is TRBV2, the J gene TRBJ2-3, with D possibly being TRBD2 (7 bases). V was clipped by 6 bases and J by 0 bases, with 22 bases between them. CDR1 is SNHLY and CDR2 is FYNNEI in the germline V gene. The CDR3 loop spans 18 amino acids. The CDR3 reads CASSLTKNGGPSTDTQYF. CDR3 coding DNA: TGTGCCAGCAGCCTCACAAAGAACGGGGGGCCTAGCACAGATACGCAGTATTTT.

The rearrangement links TRBV7-6 to TRBJ2-3, with a tentative D call TRBD1 (6 bases). The CDR3 is made up of 17 amino acids. V was trimmed by 1 base and J by 3 bases, leaving 17 bases between them. The germline V gene encodes CDR1 SGHVS and CDR2 FNYEAQ. CDR3 amino acids: CASSLGIQGSQTDTQYF. The CDR3 bases are TGTGCCAGCAGCTTAGGGATTCAGGGGTCCCAAACAGATACGCAGTATTTT.

The chain employs TRBV13 and TRBJ2-7; tentative D call: TRBD2 (7 bases). CDR1 and CDR2 from the germline V gene are PRHDT and FYEKMQ (reference sequence). V was clipped by 5 bases and J by 2 bases, with 19 bases between them. The CDR3 contains 16 residues. As DNA, the CDR3 is TGTGCCAGCAGCCCCCCGACGCGGGGGCCGGCCTACGAGCAGTACTTC. It is translated as CASSPPTRGPAYEQYF. The variable domain in full, with the rest retrieved from reference TRBV13 and TRBJ2-7, is AAGVIQSPRHLIKEKRETATLKCYPIPRHDTVYWYQQGPGQDPQFLISFYEKMQSDKGSIPDRFSAQQFSDYHSELNMSSLELGDSALYFCASSPPTRGPAYEQYFGPGTRLTVT.

The rearrangement links TRBV11-2 to TRBJ2-5; D unresolved. CDR3 length: 14 amino acids. Trimming cost V 1 base and J 2 bases, with 8 bases left between them. Germline-derived CDR1 and CDR2 are SGHAT and FQNNGV. DNA of the CDR3: TGTGCCAGCAGCTTAGGTCAATTTCAAGAGACCCAGTACTTC. This gives the protein CASSLGQFQETQYF.

This clone appeared a few times. The chain is built from TRBV19 and TRBJ1-1; D not resolved. There are 13 residues in the CDR3. V was trimmed by 5 bases and J by 1 base, leaving 8 bases between them. Germline V gene lookup returns CDR1 LNHDA and CDR2 SQIVND (reference sequence). CDR3 protein: CASSASGNTEAFF. As DNA, the CDR3 is TGTGCCAGTAGTGCCTCCGGGAACACTGAAGCTTTCTTT. Together with reference TRBV19 and TRBJ1-1, the CDR3 gives the full variable domain: DGGITQSPKYLFRKEGQNVTLSCEQNLNHDAMYWYRQDPGQGLRLIYYSQIVNDFQKGDIAEGYSVSREKKESFPLTVTSAQKNPTAFYLCASSASGNTEAFFGQGTRLTVV.

Relative to its sample, this clone is medium-sized. The chain carries TRBV7-2 and TRBJ1-5, with no clear D. Trimming took off 5 bases at V and 5 bases at J, with 13 bases between the two ends. The length of the CDR3 is 14 residues. Germline CDR1 is SGHTA and CDR2 is FQGNSA. Here the CDR3 reads CASSPHSLHQPQHF. CDR3 nucleotide sequence: TGTGCCAGCAGCCCGCACAGCCTACATCAGCCCCAGCATTTT.

The rearrangement uses TRBV11-2 and TRBJ2-5; the D gene is possibly TRBD2 (5 bases). CDR3 size: 15 residues. Trimming shortened V by 6 bases and J by 1 base, and 15 bases separated the two germline ends. CDR1 SGHAT and CDR2 FQNNGV come from the germline V gene. The CDR3 bases are TGTGCCAGCAGACCGAGGAGCGGCCCCCAAGAGACCCAGTACTTC. Its protein product is CASRPRSGPQETQYF.

This chain connects TRBV6-1 to TRBJ2-7; 7 bases map to TRBD1. V shed 8 bases and J 3 bases; nucleotides not matched to a gene: 7. This CDR3 comprises 13 residues. The germline gives CDR1 MNHNS, CDR2 SASEGT. DNA of the CDR3: TGTGCCAGCTTAGGGGGCCCCCTCTACGAGCAGTACTTC. As protein: CASLGGPLYEQYF.

The CDR3 sequence is CATRGVLWGANYGYTF. In DNA, the CDR3 is TGTGCCACCAGGGGGGTTCTCTGGGGGGCTAACTATGGCTACACCTTC. This chain uses TRBV15 with TRBJ1-2, with D tentatively TRBD1 (5 bases). There are 16 residues in the CDR3. Germline loops: CDR1 LNHNV, CDR2 YYDKDF (reference sequence). V was shortened by 6 bases and J by 0 bases, with 17 bases between the two germline ends.

V is TRBV10-2 and J is TRBJ2-3; D perhaps matches TRBD2 (6 bases). The CDR3 is made up of 13 amino acids. Per the germline V gene, CDR1 is WSHSY and CDR2 is SAAADI. V lost 8 bases and J lost 8, with 17 bases in between. The CDR3 region has the DNA TGCGCCAGCTGGACACTGACTAGAGCTACGCAGTATTTT. Its protein is CASWTLTRATQYF.

The chain uses TRBV23-1 and TRBJ1-5, with TRBD1 as a possible D gene (5 bases). TRBV23-1 counts as an open reading frame of uncertain function. V was shortened by 6 bases and J by 7 bases, with 13 bases between the two germline ends. This CDR3 has 13 amino acids. Here the CDR3 reads CASSPGSWQPQHF. Here the CDR3 DNA reads TGCGCCAGCAGCCCAGGGTCGTGGCAGCCCCAGCATTTT.

The J gene is TRBJ1-1, the V gene TRBV25-1; D ambiguous. Germline CDR1 and CDR2: MGHDK and SYGVNS. V was cut by 4 bases and J by 0 bases, with 6 bases left in between. The CDR3 has 13 amino acids. The CDR3 loop reads CASSARLNTEAFF. The CDR3 nucleotides read TGTGCCAGCAGTGCTAGGTTGAACACTGAAGCTTTCTTT.

V and J are TRBV7-9 and TRBJ2-1; no definite D call. Germline V lookup: CDR1 SEHNR, CDR2 FQNEAQ (reference sequence). This CDR3 spans 13 amino acids. V was shortened by 6 bases and J by 9 bases, with 15 bases between the two germline ends. As DNA, the CDR3 is TGTGCCAGCAGTTACTCCACCTCCGGTGAGCAGTTCTTC. Translating it yields CASSYSTSGEQFF.

The gene calls are TRBV12-2 and TRBJ1-2. TRBV12-2 is shown as a pseudogene. The CDR3 length is 12 residues. CDR3 sequence: CASRVPEWSYTF. In DNA form, the CDR3 reads TGTGCAAGTCGGGTTCCGGAGTGGAGCTACACCTTC.

The genes are TRBV14 and TRBJ2-5, with 7 nucleotides matching TRBD2. After removal of 2 bases from V and 1 base from J, the junction contained 1 base not matched to a gene. Germline V gene lookup returns CDR1 SGHDN and CDR2 FVKESK. The CDR3 length is 14 residues. In nucleotides, the CDR3 is TGTGCCAGCAGCCAATTAGCGGGCCAAGAGACCCAGTACTTC. It translates to CASSQLAGQETQYF.

This rearrangement joins TRBV7-9 to TRBJ2-1; 7 positions match TRBD1. This CDR3 contains 15 residues. With V trimmed by 5 bases and J by 3 bases, 7 bases remained unmatched. Per the germline V gene, CDR1 is SEHNR and CDR2 is FQNEAQ (reference sequence). The DNA of the CDR3 is TGTGCCAGCAGCCGGGAACAGGGGCTCTACAATGAGCAGTTCTTC. As protein: CASSREQGLYNEQFF.

The V gene is TRBV30, the J gene TRBJ1-2; tentative D call: TRBD1 (5 bases). Trimming pared 2 bases from V and 14 bases from J, leaving 12 bases between. Germline V gene data show CDR1 as GTSNPN and CDR2 as SVGIG (reference sequence). The CDR3 extends over 10 amino acids. The CDR3 sequence: CAWSLGAGTF. The CDR3 coding sequence is TGTGCCTGGAGTTTAGGGGCTGGTACCTTC.

V gene TRBV4-2 combines with J gene TRBJ2-3, with 7 bases fitting TRBD2. Unmatched junction bases numbered 8, after V lost 4 bases and J lost 4 bases. Germline loops: CDR1 LGHNA, CDR2 YNFKEQ. CDR3 length: 15 amino acids. This CDR3 reads CASSRGGEGPDTQYF. CDR3 bases: TGTGCCAGCAGCCGTGGAGGGGAGGGCCCAGATACGCAGTATTTT.

J is TRBJ1-4 and V is TRBV25-1; D ambiguous. The V end was cut by 6 bases, the J end by 6 bases, with 17 bases between. There are 15 residues in the CDR3. In germline, CDR1 is MGHDK, CDR2 SYGVNS. DNA of the CDR3: TGTGCCAGCAGCGCATCCCCGGACTGGGATGAAAAACTGTTTTTT. Its protein product is CASSASPDWDEKLFF.

This sequence joins TRBV4-3 and TRBJ1-3; D is ambiguous. Trimming left V 0 bases short and J 7 bases short, with 4 bases between. Germline V lookup: CDR1 LGHNA, CDR2 YSLEER. This CDR3 has 12 residues. This CDR3 is CASSQEGNTIYF. CDR3 bases: TGCGCCAGCAGCCAAGAGGGCAACACCATATATTTT.

The chain employs TRBV6-4 and TRBJ1-2; D gene unclear. The CDR3 runs 9 residues. Germline-derived CDR1 and CDR2 are MRHNA and SNTAGT. The V gene lost 7 bases and the J gene lost 7 bases, with 4 bases spanning the gap. The CDR3 coding sequence is TGTGCCAGCATATGTGGCTACACCTTC. Its protein product is CASICGYTF.

This chain connects TRBV5-6 to TRBJ2-3; 8 positions match TRBD2. With V trimmed by 1 base and J by 0 bases, 7 bases remained unmatched. This CDR3 has 17 residues. Per germline, CDR1 SGHDT and CDR2 YYEEEE. The DNA for the CDR3 is TGTGCCAGCAGCTTGAACATCGGGGGGGTAAGCACAGATACGCAGTATTTT. It is translated as CASSLNIGGVSTDTQYF.

V usage is TRBV25-1 and J usage is TRBJ2-1; 7 nucleotides match TRBD1. The germline CDR1 and CDR2 sequences are MGHDK and SYGVNS. CDR3 size: 13 residues. V lost 1 base and J lost 9; bases outside the gene matches: 3. The CDR3 here is CASSEFAGGEQFF. CDR3 nucleotide sequence: TGTGCCAGCAGTGAATTTGCAGGGGGTGAGCAGTTCTTC.

The rearrangement uses TRBV2 and TRBJ2-1, with TRBD2 matching over 7 bases. V trimming: 6 bases; J trimming: 1 base; junction bases outside the gene matches: 9. CDR1 and CDR2 from the germline V gene are SNHLY and FYNNEI. The CDR3 runs 16 residues. For the CDR3, the DNA is TGTGCCAGCAGGAGGCATAGCGGGCTGTCCTACAATGAGCAGTTCTTC. It codes for CASRRHSGLSYNEQFF. Looking up the rest from reference TRBV2 and TRBJ2-1 gives the full variable domain: EPEVTQTPSHQVTQMGQEVILRCVPISNHLYFYWYRQILGQKVEFLVSFYNNEISEKSEIFDDQFSVERPDGSNFTLKIRSTKLEDSAMYFCASRRHSGLSYNEQFFGPGTRLTVL.

The chain is built from TRBV21-1 and TRBJ1-2; TRBD1, as called in the table, went unchecked against the DNA. TRBV21-1 is designated a pseudogene. This CDR3 region has 15 residues. The CDR3 loop reads CASSKVFQDDYGYTF. The CDR3 coding sequence is TGTGCCAGCAGCAAAGTTTTCCAGGATGACTATGGCTACACCTTC.

CDR3 DNA sequence: TGTGCCAGCAGCTTAGTGGAGCAAGAGACCCAGTACTTC. Translation gives CASSLVEQETQYF. This rearrangement joins TRBV7-9 to TRBJ2-5; D unclear. The CDR3 covers 13 residues. V gave up 1 base and J gave up 2 bases, with 5 bases separating them. CDR1 and CDR2 (germline): SEHNR, FQNEAQ (reference sequence). Looking up the rest from reference TRBV7-9 and TRBJ2-5 gives the full variable domain: DTGVSQNPRHKITKRGQNVTFRCDPISEHNRLYWYRQTLGQGPEFLTYFQNEAQLEKSRLLSDRFSAERPKGSFSTLEIQRTEQGDSAMYLCASSLVEQETQYFGPGTRLLVL.

The J gene is TRBJ2-2, the V gene TRBV6-5; no clear D. V was pared by 8 bases and J by 4 bases, with 17 bases between. The CDR3 runs to 15 residues. CDR1 MNHEY and CDR2 SVGAGI come from the germline V gene. DNA of the CDR3: TGTGCCAGCCTCGACCGACAACCCTTCACCGGGGAGCTGTTTTTT. Amino acid sequence: CASLDRQPFTGELFF.